This note documents a single T cell receptor (beta chain) sequence. Its antigen is not identified. TCRdb itself ran the reads through MiXCR, one entry per CDR3 protein. The repertoire includes 200,000 to 250,000 distinct CDR3 sequences, about 39% of them detected once, and 59% sits in the top ten. Unmatched junction bases numbered 12, after V lost 0 bases and J lost 4 bases. This CDR3 contains 18 residues. Per germline, CDR1 LNHNV and CDR2 YYDKDF (reference sequence). This specimen comes from a study of T cell repertoires in cytomegalovirus infection. The gene calls are TRBV15 and TRBJ1-2; 9 nucleotides align to TRBD1. The sequence came from a human donor in good health (CMV status not recorded). Some clones in this sample may be carry-over from other donors' samples. The specimen was CD8+ T cells from cultured PBMCs, collected from culture after CMV antigen stimulation. Written as DNA, the CDR3 is TGTGCCACCAGCAGAGATAGAGGGACAGGGAGGGACCTCTATGGCTACACCTTC. Translated, it gives CATSRDRGTGRDLYGYTF.